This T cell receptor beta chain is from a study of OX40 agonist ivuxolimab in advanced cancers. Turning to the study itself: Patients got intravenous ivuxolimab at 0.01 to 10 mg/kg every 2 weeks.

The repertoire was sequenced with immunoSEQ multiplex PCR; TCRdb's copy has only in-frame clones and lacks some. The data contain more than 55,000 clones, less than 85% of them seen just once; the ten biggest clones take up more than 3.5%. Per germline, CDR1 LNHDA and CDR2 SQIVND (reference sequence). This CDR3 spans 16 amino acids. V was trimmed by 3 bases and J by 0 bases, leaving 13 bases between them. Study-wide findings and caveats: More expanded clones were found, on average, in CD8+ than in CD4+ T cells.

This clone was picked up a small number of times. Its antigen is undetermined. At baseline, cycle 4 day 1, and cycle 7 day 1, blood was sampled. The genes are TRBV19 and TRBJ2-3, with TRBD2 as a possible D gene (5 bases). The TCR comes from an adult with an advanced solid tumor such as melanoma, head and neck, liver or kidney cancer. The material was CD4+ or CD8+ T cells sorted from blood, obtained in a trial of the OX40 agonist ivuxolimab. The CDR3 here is CASSIYGVSSTDTQYF. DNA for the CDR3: TGTGCCAGTAGTATTTACGGGGTGTCAAGCACAGATACGCAGTATTTT.